The 2 T cell receptor beta chains reported below all come from one sample, sequenced in a study of cytomegalovirus exposure and HLA in healthy donors. Use of 60 Vbeta and 13 Jbeta primers characterized the PCR. Profiling relied on immunoSEQ multiplex PCR, and the TCRdb table lists in-frame clones only, not all of them. Of fewer than 80,000 clones in the sample, more than 70% were seen once. Sequencing input: PBMCs. These receptors were collected from a woman in her twenties or thirties in good health and CMV-seronegative.

The V gene is TRBV6-6, the J gene TRBJ1-3, with 8 nucleotides matching TRBD1. Germline trimming cut 5 bases from V and 2 bases from J; bases unmatched to any gene: 5. The V gene's germline CDR1 is MNHNY and CDR2 SVGAGI (reference sequence). The CDR3 consists of 15 residues. In DNA form, the CDR3 reads TGTGCCAGCAGTACGGACAGGGAGGCTGGAAACACCATATATTTT. This gives the protein CASSTDREAGNTIYF.

This clone has a handful of counts. The chain has TRBV6-6 and TRBJ2-2, with D tentatively TRBD1 (6 bases). Germline V gene data show CDR1 as MNHNY and CDR2 as SVGAGI (reference sequence). The CDR3 is made up of 15 amino acids. V was clipped by 6 bases and J by 0 bases, with 11 bases between them. The CDR3 DNA reads as TGTGCCAGCAGCGTGACAGGCGCGAACACCGGGGAGCTGTTTTTT. Protein product: CASSVTGANTGELFF.